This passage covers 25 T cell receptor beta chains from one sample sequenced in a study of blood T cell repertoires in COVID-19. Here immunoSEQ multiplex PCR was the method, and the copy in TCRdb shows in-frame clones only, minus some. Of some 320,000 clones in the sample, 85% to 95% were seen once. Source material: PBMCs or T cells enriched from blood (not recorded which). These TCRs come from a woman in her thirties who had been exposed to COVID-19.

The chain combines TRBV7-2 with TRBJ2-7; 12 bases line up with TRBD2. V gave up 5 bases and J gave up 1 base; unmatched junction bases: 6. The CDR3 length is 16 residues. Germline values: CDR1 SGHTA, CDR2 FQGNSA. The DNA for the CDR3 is TGTGCCAGCAGCAAAGGACTAGCGGGGTTATCCTACGAGCAGTACTTC. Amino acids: CASSKGLAGLSYEQYF.

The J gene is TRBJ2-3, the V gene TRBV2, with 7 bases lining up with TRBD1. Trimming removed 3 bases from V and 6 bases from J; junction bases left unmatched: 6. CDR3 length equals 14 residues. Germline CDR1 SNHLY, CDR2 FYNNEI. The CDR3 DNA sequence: TGTGCCAGCAGTGAGGGGGACAGTCCTGATACGCAGTATTTT. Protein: CASSEGDSPDTQYF.

The DNA of the CDR3 is TGCGCCAGCACCACGGACAGGGGCGGGAACTATGGCTACACCTTC. Encoded protein: CASTTDRGGNYGYTF. The genes are TRBV5-1 and TRBJ1-2; 9 nucleotides match TRBD1. CDR3 length: 15 residues. V was pared by 6 bases and J by 2 bases, with 8 bases of the junction left unmatched. The germline CDR1 and CDR2 sequences are SGHRS and YFSETQ.

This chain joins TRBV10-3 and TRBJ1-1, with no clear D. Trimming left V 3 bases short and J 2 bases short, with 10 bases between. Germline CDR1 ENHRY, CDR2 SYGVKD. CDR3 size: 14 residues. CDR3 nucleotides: TGTGCCATCAGTGATCACAGCTCCAACACTGAAGCTTTCTTT. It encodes CAISDHSSNTEAFF.

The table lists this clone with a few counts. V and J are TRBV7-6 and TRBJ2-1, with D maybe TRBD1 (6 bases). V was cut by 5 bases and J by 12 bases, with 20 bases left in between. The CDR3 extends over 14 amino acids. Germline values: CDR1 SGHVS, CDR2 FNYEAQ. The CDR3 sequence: CASSANVQGSWQFF. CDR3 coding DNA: TGTGCCAGCAGCGCCAACGTACAGGGTAGTTGGCAGTTCTTC.

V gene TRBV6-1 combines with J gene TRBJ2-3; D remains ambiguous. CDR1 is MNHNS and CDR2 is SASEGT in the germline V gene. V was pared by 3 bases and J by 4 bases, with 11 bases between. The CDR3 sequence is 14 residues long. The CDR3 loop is CASSEPVLSDTQYF. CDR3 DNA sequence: TGTGCCAGCAGTGAGCCGGTACTGTCAGATACGCAGTATTTT.

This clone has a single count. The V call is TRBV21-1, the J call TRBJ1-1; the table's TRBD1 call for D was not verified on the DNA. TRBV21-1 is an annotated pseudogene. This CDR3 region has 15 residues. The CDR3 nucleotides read TGTGCCAGCAGCAAAGGGGGACAGATGAACACTGAAGCTTTCTTT. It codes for CASSKGGQMNTEAFF.

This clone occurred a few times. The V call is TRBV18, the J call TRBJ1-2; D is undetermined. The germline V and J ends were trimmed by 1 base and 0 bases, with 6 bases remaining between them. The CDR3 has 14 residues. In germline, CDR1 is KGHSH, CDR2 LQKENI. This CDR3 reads CASSPRGTNYGYTF. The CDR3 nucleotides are TGTGCCAGCTCACCACGCGGCACTAACTATGGCTACACCTTC. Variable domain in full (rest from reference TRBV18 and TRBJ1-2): NAGVMQNPRHLVRRRGQEARLRCSPMKGHSHVYWYRQLPEEGLKFMVYLQKENIIDESGMPKERFSAEFPKEGPSILRIQQVVRGDSAAYFCASSPRGTNYGYTFGSGTRLTVV.

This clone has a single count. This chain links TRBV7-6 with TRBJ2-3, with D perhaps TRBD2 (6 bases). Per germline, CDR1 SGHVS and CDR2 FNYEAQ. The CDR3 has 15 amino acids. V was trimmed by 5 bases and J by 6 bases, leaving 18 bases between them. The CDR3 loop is CASSPDVREADTQYF. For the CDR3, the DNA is TGTGCCAGCAGCCCAGACGTTAGGGAGGCGGATACGCAGTATTTT. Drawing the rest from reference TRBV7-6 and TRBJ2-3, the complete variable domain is GAGVSQSPRYKVTKRGQDVALRCDPISGHVSLYWYRQALGQGPEFLTYFNYEAQQDKSGLPNDRFSAERPEGSISTLTIQRTEQRDSAMYRCASSPDVREADTQYFGPGTRLTVL.

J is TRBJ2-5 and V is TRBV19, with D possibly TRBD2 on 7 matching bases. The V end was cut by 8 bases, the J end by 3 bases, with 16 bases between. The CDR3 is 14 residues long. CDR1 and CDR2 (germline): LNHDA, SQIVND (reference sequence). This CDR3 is CASAPRGGKETQYF. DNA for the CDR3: TGTGCCAGTGCCCCGCGCGGGGGCAAAGAGACCCAGTACTTC.

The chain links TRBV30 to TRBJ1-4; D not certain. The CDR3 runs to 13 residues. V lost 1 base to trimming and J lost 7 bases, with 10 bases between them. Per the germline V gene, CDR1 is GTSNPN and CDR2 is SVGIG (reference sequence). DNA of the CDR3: TGTGCCTGGAGTGGGGAGTTGGGTGAAAAACTGTTTTTT. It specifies CAWSGELGEKLFF.

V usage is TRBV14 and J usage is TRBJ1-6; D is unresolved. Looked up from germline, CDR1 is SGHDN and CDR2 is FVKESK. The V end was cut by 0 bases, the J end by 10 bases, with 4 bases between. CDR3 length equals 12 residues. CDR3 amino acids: CASSQDVSPLHF. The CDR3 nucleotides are TGTGCCAGCAGCCAAGACGTCTCACCCCTCCACTTT.

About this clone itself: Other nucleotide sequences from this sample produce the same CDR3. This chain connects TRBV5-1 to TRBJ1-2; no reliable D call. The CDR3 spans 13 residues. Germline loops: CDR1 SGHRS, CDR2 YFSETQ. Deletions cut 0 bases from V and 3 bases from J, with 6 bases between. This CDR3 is CASSLGRDYGYTF. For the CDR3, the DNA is TGCGCCAGCAGCTTGGGCCGAGACTATGGCTACACCTTC.

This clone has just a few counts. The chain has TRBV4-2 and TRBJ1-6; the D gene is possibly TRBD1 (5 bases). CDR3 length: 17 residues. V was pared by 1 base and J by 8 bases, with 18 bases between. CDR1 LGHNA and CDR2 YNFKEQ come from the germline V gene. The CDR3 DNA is TGTGCCAGCAGCCAAGCGCGGACGGGGGTTGTTGATTCACCCCTCCACTTT. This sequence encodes CASSQARTGVVDSPLHF.

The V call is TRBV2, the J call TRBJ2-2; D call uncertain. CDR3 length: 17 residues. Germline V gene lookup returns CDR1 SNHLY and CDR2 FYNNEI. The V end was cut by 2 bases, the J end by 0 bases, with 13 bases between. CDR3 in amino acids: CASSEQLWRSNTGELFF. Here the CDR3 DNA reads TGTGCCAGCAGTGAACAGTTATGGCGGTCGAACACCGGGGAGCTGTTTTTT.

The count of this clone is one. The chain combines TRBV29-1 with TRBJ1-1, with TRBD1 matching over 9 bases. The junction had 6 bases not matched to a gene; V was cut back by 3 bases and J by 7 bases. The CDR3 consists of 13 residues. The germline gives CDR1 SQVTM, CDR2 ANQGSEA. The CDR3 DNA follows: TGCAGCGTTGACGGGACAGGGCCTGTTGAAGCTTTCTTT. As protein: CSVDGTGPVEAFF.

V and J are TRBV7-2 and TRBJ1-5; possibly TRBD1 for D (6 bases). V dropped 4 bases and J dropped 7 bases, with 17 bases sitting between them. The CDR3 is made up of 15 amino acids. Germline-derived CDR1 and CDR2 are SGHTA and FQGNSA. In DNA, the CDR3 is TGTGCCAGCAGCTCCCGAGGGGGGCGGGGGCAGCCCCAGCATTTT. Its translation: CASSSRGGRGQPQHF.

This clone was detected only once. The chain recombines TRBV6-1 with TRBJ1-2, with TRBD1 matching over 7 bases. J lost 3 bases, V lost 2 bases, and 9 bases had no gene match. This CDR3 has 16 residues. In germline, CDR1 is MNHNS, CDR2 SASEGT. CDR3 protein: CASSEPWTGQHYGYTF. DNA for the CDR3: TGTGCCAGCAGTGAACCCTGGACAGGACAGCACTATGGCTACACCTTC.

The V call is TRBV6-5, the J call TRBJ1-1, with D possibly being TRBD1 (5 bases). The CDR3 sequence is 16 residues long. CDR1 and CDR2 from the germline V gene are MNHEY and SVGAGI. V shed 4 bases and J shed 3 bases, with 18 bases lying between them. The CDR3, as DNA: TGTGCCAGCAGTTCCCCCATAAGGGGCTATGACACTGAAGCTTTCTTT. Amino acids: CASSSPIRGYDTEAFF.

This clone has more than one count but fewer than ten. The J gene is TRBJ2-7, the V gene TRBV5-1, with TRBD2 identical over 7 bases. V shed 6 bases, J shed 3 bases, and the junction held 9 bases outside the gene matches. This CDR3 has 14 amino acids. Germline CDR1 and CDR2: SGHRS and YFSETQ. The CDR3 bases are TGCGCCAGCACTTCGGGGGGAGCGGTCTACGAGCAGTACTTC. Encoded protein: CASTSGGAVYEQYF. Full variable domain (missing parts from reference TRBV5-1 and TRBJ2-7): KAGVTQTPRYLIKTRGQQVTLSCSPISGHRSVSWYQQTPGQGLQFLFEYFSETQRNKGNFPGRFSGRQFSNSRSEMNVSTLELGDSALYLCASTSGGAVYEQYFGPGTRLTVT.

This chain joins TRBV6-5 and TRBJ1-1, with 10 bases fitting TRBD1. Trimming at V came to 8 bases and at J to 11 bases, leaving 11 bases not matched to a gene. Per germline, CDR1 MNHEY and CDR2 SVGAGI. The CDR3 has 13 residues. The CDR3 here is CASRTGGMVYAFF. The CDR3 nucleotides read TGTGCCAGCCGGACAGGGGGGATGGTGTATGCTTTCTTT.

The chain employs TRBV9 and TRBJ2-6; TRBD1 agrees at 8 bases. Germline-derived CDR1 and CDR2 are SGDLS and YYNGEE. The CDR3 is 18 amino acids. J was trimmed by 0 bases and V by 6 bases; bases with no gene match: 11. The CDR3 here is CASTLSGTGGSGANVLTF. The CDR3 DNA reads TGTGCCAGCACCCTATCCGGGACAGGTGGCTCTGGGGCCAACGTCCTGACTTTC.

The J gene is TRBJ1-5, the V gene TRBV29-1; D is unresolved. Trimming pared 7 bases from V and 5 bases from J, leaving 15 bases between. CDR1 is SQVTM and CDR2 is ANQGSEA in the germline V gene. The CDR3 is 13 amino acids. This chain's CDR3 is CSAARERDQPQHF. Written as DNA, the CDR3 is TGCAGCGCCGCTAGGGAGAGGGATCAGCCCCAGCATTTT.

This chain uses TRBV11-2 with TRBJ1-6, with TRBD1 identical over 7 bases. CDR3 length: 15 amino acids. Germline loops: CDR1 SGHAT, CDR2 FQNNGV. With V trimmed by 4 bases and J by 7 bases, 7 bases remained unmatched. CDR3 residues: CASSSRQGRNSPLHF. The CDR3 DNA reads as TGTGCCAGCAGCTCAAGACAGGGCCGGAATTCACCCCTCCACTTT.

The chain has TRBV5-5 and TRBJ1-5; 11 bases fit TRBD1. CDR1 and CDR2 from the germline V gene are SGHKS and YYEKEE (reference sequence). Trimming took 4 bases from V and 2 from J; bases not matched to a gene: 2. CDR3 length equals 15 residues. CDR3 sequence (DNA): TGTGCCAGCAGCCGGGGACAGGGGGGCAATCAGCCCCAGCATTTT. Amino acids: CASSRGQGGNQPQHF.